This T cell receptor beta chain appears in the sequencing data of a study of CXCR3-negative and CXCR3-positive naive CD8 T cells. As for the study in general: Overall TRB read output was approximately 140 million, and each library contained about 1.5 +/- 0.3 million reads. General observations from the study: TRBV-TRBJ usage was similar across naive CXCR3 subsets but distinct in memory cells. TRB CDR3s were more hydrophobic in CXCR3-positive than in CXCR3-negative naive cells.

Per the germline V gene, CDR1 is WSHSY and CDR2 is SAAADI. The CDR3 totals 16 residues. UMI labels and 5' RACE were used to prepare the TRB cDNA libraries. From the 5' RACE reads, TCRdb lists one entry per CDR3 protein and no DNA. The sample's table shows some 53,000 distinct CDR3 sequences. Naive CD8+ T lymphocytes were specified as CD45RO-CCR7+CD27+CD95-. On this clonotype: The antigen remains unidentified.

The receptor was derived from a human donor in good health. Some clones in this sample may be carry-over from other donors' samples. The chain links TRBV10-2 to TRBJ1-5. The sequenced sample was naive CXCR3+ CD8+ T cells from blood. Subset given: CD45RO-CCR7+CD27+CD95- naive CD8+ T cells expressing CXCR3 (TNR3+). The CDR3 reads CASSESPGNSNQPQHF.